The 22 T cell receptor beta chains presented below share a single source sample, sequenced in a study of cytomegalovirus exposure and HLA in healthy donors. The PCR contained 60 Vbeta and 13 Jbeta primers. Clones were read by immunoSEQ multiplex PCR, and TCRdb kept only the in-frame ones, dropping some. This sample has 100,000 to 150,000 clones, with 70% to 80% found just once. The sample comprised PBMCs. These receptors all stem from a man aged 45-65 years in good health and CMV-seronegative.

The chain combines TRBV5-1 with TRBJ2-1, with D unclear. V lost 0 bases and J 6 bases, leaving 7 bases between the germline ends. From germline, CDR1 is SGHRS and CDR2 YFSETQ. The CDR3 is 13 residues long. CDR3 protein: CASSLVEFNEQFF. The CDR3 DNA is TGCGCCAGCAGCTTGGTGGAGTTCAATGAGCAGTTCTTC.

V gene TRBV28 combines with J gene TRBJ1-4; no definite D call. V gave up 3 bases and J gave up 3 bases, with 8 bases separating them. CDR3 length equals 14 residues. In germline, CDR1 is MDHEN, CDR2 SYDVKM. CDR3 region: CASSFAGPNEKLFF. In nucleotides, the CDR3 is TGTGCCAGCAGTTTTGCTGGGCCTAATGAAAAACTGTTTTTT.

CDR3 sequence: CASSLLPSGGAYTDTQYF. Here the CDR3 DNA reads TGCGCCAGCAGCTTGCTCCCAAGCGGGGGGGCTTACACAGATACGCAGTATTTT. The chain employs TRBV5-1 and TRBJ2-3, with 10 nucleotides matching TRBD2. V shed 1 base, J shed 2 bases, and the junction held 10 bases outside the gene matches. CDR1 and CDR2 (germline): SGHRS, YFSETQ. The CDR3 length is 18 residues.

By share of the sample, this clone is medium-sized. The chain uses TRBV6-1 and TRBJ1-1, with a possible D match to TRBD1 (6 bases). The germline V gene encodes CDR1 MNHNS and CDR2 SASEGT. The CDR3 runs 14 residues. Trimming shortened V by 4 bases and J by 5 bases, and 14 bases separated the two germline ends. The CDR3 DNA sequence: TGTGCCAGCAGTGGGGGGCAGGGGTGGACTGAAGCTTTCTTT. Translated, it gives CASSGGQGWTEAFF.

The chain uses TRBV18 and TRBJ1-6, with 7 bases identical to TRBD1. Germline lookup yields CDR1 KGHSH and CDR2 LQKENI. The CDR3 is 15 amino acids. J was trimmed by 7 bases and V by 3 bases; bases with no gene match: 6. CDR3 DNA sequence: TGTGCCAGCTCACCGGGACAGACTCAAAATTCACCCCTCCACTTT. Protein product: CASSPGQTQNSPLHF.

This clone has a handful of counts. This CDR3 reads CASSQEGVTSTDTQYF. CDR3 DNA sequence: TGCGCCAGCAGCCAAGAAGGGGTTACTAGCACAGATACGCAGTATTTT. The rearrangement joins TRBV4-1 to TRBJ2-3, with a weak D call TRBD1 (5 bases). In germline, CDR1 is MGHRA, CDR2 YSYEKL. V was clipped by 0 bases and J by 0 bases, with 10 bases between them. The CDR3 contains 16 residues.

V and J are TRBV11-2 and TRBJ1-1, with D perhaps TRBD1 (5 bases). The CDR3 consists of 13 residues. V lost 2 bases and J 3 bases, leaving 7 bases between the germline ends. Germline V gives CDR1 SGHAT, CDR2 FQNNGV. For the CDR3, the DNA is TGTGCCAGCAGCTTAACGGGGGACACTGAAGCTTTCTTT. This gives the protein CASSLTGDTEAFF.

This chain uses TRBV28 with TRBJ2-5; 9 nucleotides line up with TRBD1. Germline CDR1 MDHEN, CDR2 SYDVKM. The CDR3 runs to 11 residues. The V and J ends lost 6 bases and 9 bases, in that order; junction bases with no gene match: 2. The DNA for the CDR3 is TGTGCCAGCAGCTACAGGGGGCCCCAGTACTTC. Translation: CASSYRGPQYF.

The chain is built from TRBV29-1 and TRBJ1-1; 7 positions agree with TRBD1. After removal of 7 bases from V and 6 bases from J, the junction contained 11 bases not matched to a gene. This CDR3 comprises 13 residues. The germline V gene encodes CDR1 SQVTM and CDR2 ANQGSEA. This CDR3 reads CSARQGGGAEAFF. In DNA, the CDR3 is TGCAGCGCTAGACAGGGAGGAGGGGCTGAAGCTTTCTTT.

Only one count was recorded for this clone. V usage is TRBV28 and J usage is TRBJ2-7; 7 bases are a match to TRBD2. The length of the CDR3 is 14 residues. The ends lost 10 bases at V and 2 bases at J; junction bases unmatched: 11. Per the germline V gene, CDR1 is MDHEN and CDR2 is SYDVKM. The CDR3 here is CATYPGGTPYEQYV. The CDR3, as DNA: TGTGCCACCTACCCCGGGGGGACCCCCTACGAGCAGTACGTC.

This clone was detected only once. Sequence at one end of the junction differs from germline and may be a read error. CDR3 protein: CASSPTTSQEAQYF. In DNA, the CDR3 is TGTGCCAGCAGCCCTACGACTAGTCAAGAGGCCCAGTACTTC. The J gene is TRBJ2-5, the V gene TRBV7-2; D is perhaps TRBD2 (6 bases). The CDR3 extends over 14 amino acids. Germline loops: CDR1 SGHTA, CDR2 FQGNSA.

The gene calls are TRBV2 and TRBJ1-3, with 7 bases identical to TRBD1. From germline, CDR1 is SNHLY and CDR2 FYNNEI. J lost 0 bases, V lost 3 bases, and 5 bases had no gene match. The CDR3 spans 16 residues. This CDR3 is CASSDGTANSGNTIYF. Written as DNA, the CDR3 is TGTGCCAGCAGTGATGGGACAGCTAACTCTGGAAACACCATATATTTT.

The CDR3 nucleotides are TGTGCCAGCACTGCCCTCCGGGACAGGAGGGGAAATGAGCAGTTCTTC. Protein sequence: CASTALRDRRGNEQFF. The chain carries TRBV7-9 and TRBJ2-1, with 8 bases aligning to TRBD1. After removal of 7 bases from V and 7 bases from J, the junction contained 15 bases not matched to a gene. This CDR3 spans 16 amino acids. Germline CDR1 is SEHNR and CDR2 is FQNEAQ (reference sequence).

This clone was seen more than once but under ten times. This chain connects TRBV4-3 to TRBJ1-6; D not resolved. The CDR3 is 14 amino acids. The germline V gene has CDR1 LGHNA and CDR2 YSLEER. V was pared by 3 bases and J by 9 bases, with 12 bases between. CDR3 in amino acids: CASSQTLGGSPLHF. The CDR3 nucleotides read TGCGCCAGCAGCCAGACCCTAGGCGGTTCACCCCTCCACTTT.

The CDR3 bases are TGTGCAAGTCGCTGTGGGCCTTACGAGCAGTACGTC. Its translation is CASRCGPYEQYV. The chain combines TRBV12-2 with TRBJ2-7; the D call of TRBD1 is as the table states it, not checked on the DNA. TRBV12-2 is deemed a pseudogene. The CDR3 extends over 12 amino acids.

V and J are TRBV15 and TRBJ2-7; perhaps TRBD1 as D (6 bases). The germline CDR1 and CDR2 sequences are LNHNV and YYDKDF (reference sequence). The CDR3 sequence is 14 residues long. Trimming stripped 1 base from V and 5 bases from J, with 12 bases between. CDR3 loop: CATSRVKGVNEQYF. For the CDR3, the DNA is TGTGCCACCAGCAGAGTAAAGGGGGTAAACGAGCAGTACTTC.

The chain combines TRBV7-2 with TRBJ2-5; D is uncertain. Trimming removed 2 bases from V and 1 base from J, with 8 bases in between. This CDR3 contains 14 residues. Germline V gene data show CDR1 as SGHTA and CDR2 as FQGNSA. The CDR3 sequence: CASSLKFGQETQYF. DNA of the CDR3: TGTGCCAGCAGCTTAAAGTTCGGCCAAGAGACCCAGTACTTC.

This chain links TRBV19 with TRBJ2-5, with TRBD1 matching 9 bases. The ends lost 5 bases at V and 5 bases at J; junction bases unmatched: 9. CDR1 and CDR2 from the germline V gene are LNHDA and SQIVND (reference sequence). This CDR3 spans 15 amino acids. The CDR3 loop reads CASSSQGAGWETQYF. DNA of the CDR3: TGTGCCAGTAGTTCACAGGGGGCAGGGTGGGAGACCCAGTACTTC.

The table lists this clone with a few counts. This sample includes further DNA sequences coding for the same CDR3. This chain uses TRBV13 with TRBJ1-3; D is uncertain. Germline-derived CDR1 and CDR2 are PRHDT and FYEKMQ (reference sequence). V was trimmed by 2 bases and J by 0 bases, leaving 5 bases between them. The CDR3 is 14 amino acids. CDR3: CASSLPSSGNTIYF. CDR3 bases: TGTGCCAGCAGCTTACCCAGCTCTGGAAACACCATATATTTT.

The chain joins TRBV7-2 to TRBJ2-1; D is uncertain. Germline values: CDR1 SGHTA, CDR2 FQGNSA. This CDR3 contains 12 residues. Trimming shortened V by 0 bases and J by 10 bases, and 7 bases separated the two germline ends. The CDR3 reads CASSLAQVEQFF. The CDR3, as DNA: TGTGCCAGCAGCTTAGCTCAGGTCGAGCAGTTCTTC.

This rearrangement joins TRBV7-9 to TRBJ1-3; D ambiguous. V was trimmed by 6 bases and J by 0 bases, leaving 12 bases between them. This CDR3 is built from 15 residues. The germline gives CDR1 SEHNR, CDR2 FQNEAQ (reference sequence). The CDR3 loop is CASSQQKNSGNTIYF. The CDR3 nucleotides are TGTGCCAGCAGTCAACAGAAAAACTCTGGAAACACCATATATTTT.

This chain uses TRBV9 with TRBJ2-7; a weak D match, TRBD1 (6 bases). The V and J ends lost 3 bases and 7 bases respectively, with 11 bases between them. The CDR3 has 12 amino acids. Looked up from germline, CDR1 is SGDLS and CDR2 is YYNGEE. For the CDR3, the DNA is TGTGCCAGCAGCGGGGGGCCGGGGGAGCAGTACTTC. Translated, it gives CASSGGPGEQYF.